This TCR beta chain was identified in a study of cytomegalovirus exposure and HLA in healthy donors. This clone was observed a handful of times. The CDR3 is 16 amino acids. Germline assignment: CDR1 MNHEY and CDR2 SVGAGI. Trimming shortened V by 0 bases and J by 0 bases, and 10 bases separated the two germline ends. A multiplex PCR was run with 60 Vbeta primers and 13 Jbeta primers. Profiled with immunoSEQ multiplex PCR; TCRdb holds only in-frame clones, not every one. The repertoire holds tens of thousands of clones, with 55% to 65% as singletons. Specimen: PBMCs. This sequence originates from a middle-aged woman in good health and CMV-seropositive. The V and J genes are TRBV6-5 and TRBJ2-3; D is ambiguous. The CDR3 sequence is CASSYSTESSTDTQYF. The CDR3 nucleotides are TGTGCCAGCAGTTACTCGACGGAGTCTAGCACAGATACGCAGTATTTT.